This entry lists 20 T cell receptor beta chains sequenced from one sample in a study of cytotoxic CD8 clonotypes in ibrutinib-treated CLL. The repertoire was sequenced with immunoSEQ multiplex PCR; TCRdb's copy has only in-frame clones and lacks some. The sample shows around 26,000 clones, almost 85% of them seen only once. The sequenced sample was PBMCs, obtained after 24 months of ibrutinib treatment. These receptors all come from a human donor with chronic lymphocytic leukemia.

This clone was seen once. The CDR3 DNA follows: TGTGCCAGTACCTTCAGAAGGATGTCCGACTTCTTC. Translation: CASTFRRMSDFF. The chain couples TRBV19 to TRBJ2-1; D ambiguous. This CDR3 comprises 12 residues. Germline assignment: CDR1 LNHDA and CDR2 SQIVND (reference sequence). Trimming took 7 bases from V and 16 from J, leaving 20 bases between them. Drawing the rest from reference TRBV19 and TRBJ2-1, the complete variable domain is DGGITQSPKYLFRKEGQNVTLSCEQNLNHDAMYWYRQDPGQGLRLIYYSQIVNDFQKGDIAEGYSVSREKKESFPLTVTSAQKNPTAFYLCASTFRRMSDFFGPGTRLTVL.

With respect to this clone: A junction boundary mismatches the germline segment, possibly from a read error. The chain links TRBV6-1 to TRBJ1-6; a weak D match, TRBD1 (6 bases). The V gene's germline CDR1 is MNHNS and CDR2 SASEGT. CDR3 length: 15 amino acids. The CDR3 bases are TGTGCCAGCAATGAAGGTCAGGGGAGGGGTTCACCCCTCCACTTT. Translation: CASNEGQGRGSPLHF.

The CDR3 nucleotides are TGTGCCAGCCTCTCTAGCGGGGGCCTCTACGAGCAGTACTTC. Translation gives CASLSSGGLYEQYF. The V call is TRBV6-6, the J call TRBJ2-7; 10 bases align to TRBD2. Germline assignment: CDR1 MNHNY and CDR2 SVGAGI (reference sequence). V trimming: 8 bases; J trimming: 3 bases; junction bases outside the gene matches: 7. This CDR3 has 14 amino acids.

The chain couples TRBV7-2 to TRBJ2-7, with D unclear. Trimming removed 3 bases at V and 2 bases at J, with 11 bases between. CDR1 SGHTA and CDR2 FQGNSA come from the germline V gene. This CDR3 has 14 amino acids. DNA for the CDR3: TGTGCCAGCAGCTTTAGTGGGGTTACCTACGAGCAGTACTTC. Encoded protein: CASSFSGVTYEQYF.

This sequence joins TRBV20-1 and TRBJ2-5, with D unclear. V lost 6 bases and J lost 5, with 10 bases in between. This CDR3 spans 11 amino acids. The germline gives CDR1 DFQATT, CDR2 SNEGSKA (reference sequence). CDR3 residues: CSAIDSETQYF. The CDR3 bases are TGCAGTGCCATCGACTCGGAGACCCAGTACTTC.

The chain links TRBV7-9 to TRBJ2-5; maybe TRBD1 (5 bases). The length of the CDR3 is 14 residues. Germline-derived CDR1 and CDR2 are SEHNR and FQNEAQ (reference sequence). Trimming shortened V by 5 bases and J by 7 bases, and 17 bases separated the two germline ends. For the CDR3, the DNA is TGTGCCAGCAGCCCTCAGTGGGGTAGGGGGACCCAGTACTTC. As protein: CASSPQWGRGTQYF.

This chain uses TRBV5-6 with TRBJ1-2; a possible D gene is TRBD1 (6 bases). The CDR3 totals 13 residues. CDR1 and CDR2 from the germline V gene are SGHDT and YYEEEE. Trimming stripped 0 bases from V and 3 bases from J, with 6 bases between. CDR3: CASSLGQDYGYTF. DNA of the CDR3: TGTGCCAGCAGCTTGGGACAGGACTATGGCTACACCTTC.

The chain recombines TRBV11-1 with TRBJ2-3, with 9 bases identical to TRBD2. The germline V gene encodes CDR1 SGHAT and CDR2 FQDESV (reference sequence). This CDR3 spans 14 amino acids. V dropped 1 base and J dropped 7; count of bases not matched to a gene: 3. The CDR3 spells CASSLVSSGNTQYF. The CDR3 region has the DNA TGTGCCAGCAGCTTAGTGTCTAGCGGGAATACGCAGTATTTT. Complete variable domain (other parts from reference TRBV11-1 and TRBJ2-3): EAEVAQSPRYKITEKSQAVAFWCDPISGHATLYWYRQILGQGPELLVQFQDESVVDDSQLPKDRFSAERLKGVDSTLKIQPAELGDSAMYLCASSLVSSGNTQYFGPGTRLTVL.

V gene TRBV11-2 combines with J gene TRBJ2-7; 7 bases are shared with TRBD2. Germline CDR1 is SGHAT and CDR2 is FQNNGV. This CDR3 is built from 13 residues. The J segment lost 5 bases and the V segment lost 3 bases, leaving 4 bases of the junction unmatched. This CDR3 is CASSFAGVNEQYF. The CDR3 bases are TGTGCCAGCAGCTTTGCGGGGGTGAACGAGCAGTACTTC.

This clone was observed a single time. The rearrangement links TRBV29-1 to TRBJ1-3; D possibly corresponds to TRBD1 (5 bases). V lost 4 bases to trimming and J lost 0 bases, with 16 bases between them. Germline V lookup: CDR1 SQVTM, CDR2 ANQGSEA. The CDR3 sequence is 16 residues long. The CDR3 sequence: CSVVETALSSGNTIYF. The CDR3 DNA sequence: TGCAGCGTTGTGGAGACAGCCTTAAGCTCTGGAAACACCATATATTTT.

V is TRBV5-3 and J is TRBJ1-6; the D gene is possibly TRBD1 (5 bases). TRBV5-3 is an open reading frame, and its role is uncertain. The V end lost 0 bases, the J end lost 7 bases, and 23 bases lay between the germline ends. This CDR3 region has 19 residues. The chain's CDR3 is CARSLAPPQGKSVNSPLHF. For the CDR3, the DNA is TGTGCCAGAAGCTTGGCCCCCCCCCAGGGTAAGTCGGTAAATTCACCCCTCCACTTT.

This chain joins TRBV4-1 and TRBJ1-5, with D possibly being TRBD1 (6 bases). V lost 0 bases and J 0 bases, leaving 15 bases between the germline ends. The V gene's germline CDR1 is MGHRA and CDR2 YSYEKL. The length of the CDR3 is 18 residues. The CDR3, as DNA: TGCGCCAGCAGCCAAGAAGGGGGGGGGACACTTAGCAATCAGCCCCAGCATTTT. This encodes CASSQEGGGTLSNQPQHF.

The chain links TRBV9 to TRBJ2-7; 10 positions match TRBD1. The V gene end was trimmed by 0 bases and the J gene end by 4 bases; junction bases not matched to a gene: 4. CDR3 length: 15 amino acids. The germline V gene encodes CDR1 SGDLS and CDR2 YYNGEE. The CDR3, as DNA: TGTGCCAGCAGCGTAGCGGGGACAGGGGCTTACGAGCAGTACTTC. Amino acids: CASSVAGTGAYEQYF.

The DNA for the CDR3 is TGTGCCAGCAGCTTCTCGGGGGGCTCTCCCAATGAGCAGTTCTTC. This translates into CASSFSGGSPNEQFF. The rearrangement links TRBV7-3 to TRBJ2-1; D is possibly TRBD2 (7 bases). The V gene lost 3 bases and the J gene lost 6 bases, with 15 bases spanning the gap. The CDR3 runs 15 residues. Germline values: CDR1 SGHTA, CDR2 FQGTGA.

The chain employs TRBV7-1 and TRBJ2-7; TRBD2 matches 14 bases. TRBV7-1 is marked as an open reading frame, function uncertain. The CDR3 runs 16 residues. With V trimmed by 5 bases and J by 3 bases, 6 bases remained unmatched. Written as DNA, the CDR3 is TGTGCCAGCAGCGGGACTAGCGGGGGTCCTATCTACGAGCAGTACTTC. Translated: CASSGTSGGPIYEQYF.

In its sample, this clone was seen a few times. The rearrangement links TRBV19 to TRBJ1-5; D is possibly TRBD1 (6 bases). The V and J ends lost 10 bases and 6 bases respectively, with 16 bases between them. The CDR3 has 13 residues. Germline assignment: CDR1 LNHDA and CDR2 SQIVND (reference sequence). CDR3 DNA sequence: TGTGCCACCGTGCCAAGGGGGGGTCAGCCCCAGCATTTT. As protein: CATVPRGGQPQHF. Full variable domain (rest looked up from reference TRBV19 and TRBJ1-5): DGGITQSPKYLFRKEGQNVTLSCEQNLNHDAMYWYRQDPGQGLRLIYYSQIVNDFQKGDIAEGYSVSREKKESFPLTVTSAQKNPTAFYLCATVPRGGQPQHFGDGTRLSIL.

The rearrangement links TRBV20-1 to TRBJ2-1; the D is unclear. Trimming took off 3 bases at V and 9 bases at J, with 9 bases between the two ends. CDR3 length equals 11 residues. Germline CDR1 and CDR2: DFQATT and SNEGSKA (reference sequence). CDR3 DNA sequence: TGCAGTGCTAGTTTCGCTCCTGAGCAGTTCTTC. This encodes CSASFAPEQFF.

This clone was observed a single time. The V call is TRBV5-4, the J call TRBJ1-2; maybe TRBD1 (5 bases). The V gene lost 4 bases and the J gene lost 2 bases, with 18 bases spanning the gap. CDR1 is SGHNT and CDR2 is YYREEE in the germline V gene (reference sequence). CDR3 size: 16 residues. The CDR3 loop reads CASSPPQGMGNYGYTF. CDR3 nucleotide sequence: TGTGCCAGCAGCCCGCCCCAGGGCATGGGAAACTATGGCTACACCTTC.

This sequence joins TRBV14 and TRBJ1-3, with D uncertain. V was clipped by 1 base and J by 2 bases, with 21 bases between them. The CDR3 extends over 19 amino acids. Germline V CDR1 and CDR2: SGHDN, FVKESK. CDR3 nucleotides: TGTGCCAGCAGCCAAGGGTTCCGTGGTGTAGGATCAGCTGGAAACACCATATATTTT. Its translation: CASSQGFRGVGSAGNTIYF. The complete variable domain, with remaining parts taken from reference TRBV14 and TRBJ1-3, reads EAGVTQFPSHSVIEKGQTVTLRCDPISGHDNLYWYRRVMGKEIKFLLHFVKESKQDESGMPNNRFLAERTGGTYSTLKVQPAELEDSGVYFCASSQGFRGVGSAGNTIYFGEGSWLTVV.

J is TRBJ2-1 and V is TRBV5-1; D may be TRBD1 or TRBD2 (5 bases each). The CDR3 has 15 residues. The germline gives CDR1 SGHRS, CDR2 YFSETQ. With 0 bases removed from V and 5 bases from J, the gap between germline ends came to 12 bases. The DNA for the CDR3 is TGCGCCAGCAGCTTGGGCCAGAGGGACCACAATGAGCAGTTCTTC. This codes for CASSLGQRDHNEQFF.